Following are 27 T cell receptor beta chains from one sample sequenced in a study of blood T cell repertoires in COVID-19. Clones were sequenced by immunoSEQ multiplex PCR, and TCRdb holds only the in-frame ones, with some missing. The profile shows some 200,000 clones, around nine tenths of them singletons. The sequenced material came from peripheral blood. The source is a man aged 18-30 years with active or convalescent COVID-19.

The DNA of the CDR3 is TGTGCCACCAGGAACGCAAATAAATGGGGACAGCCGGGGGAAAAACTGTTTTTT. This encodes CATRNANKWGQPGEKLFF. The rearrangement joins TRBV24-1 to TRBJ1-4, with TRBD1 matching 7 bases. The CDR3 length is 18 residues. Per germline, CDR1 KGHDR and CDR2 SFDVKD. Trimming at V came to 7 bases and at J to 8 bases, leaving 21 bases not matched to a gene.

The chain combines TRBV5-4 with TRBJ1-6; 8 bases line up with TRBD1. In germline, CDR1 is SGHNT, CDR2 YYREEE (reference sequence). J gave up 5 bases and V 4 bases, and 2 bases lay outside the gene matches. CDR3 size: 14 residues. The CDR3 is CASSLDRDNSPLHF. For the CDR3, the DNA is TGTGCCAGCAGCCTGGACAGGGATAATTCACCCCTCCACTTT.

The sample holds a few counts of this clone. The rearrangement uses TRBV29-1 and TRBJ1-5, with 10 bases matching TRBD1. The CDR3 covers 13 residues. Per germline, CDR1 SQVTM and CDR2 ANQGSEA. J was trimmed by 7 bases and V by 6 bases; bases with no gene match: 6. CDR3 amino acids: CSVAGTGDQPQHF. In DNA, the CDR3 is TGCAGCGTCGCCGGGACAGGGGACCAGCCCCAGCATTTT.

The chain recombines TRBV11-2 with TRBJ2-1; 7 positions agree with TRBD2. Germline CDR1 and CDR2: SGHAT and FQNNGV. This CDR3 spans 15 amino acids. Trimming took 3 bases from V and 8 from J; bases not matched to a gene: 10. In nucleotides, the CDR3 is TGTGCCAGCAGCTTCTCTACCCGGGAGGTCTATGAGCAGTTCTTC. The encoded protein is CASSFSTREVYEQFF.

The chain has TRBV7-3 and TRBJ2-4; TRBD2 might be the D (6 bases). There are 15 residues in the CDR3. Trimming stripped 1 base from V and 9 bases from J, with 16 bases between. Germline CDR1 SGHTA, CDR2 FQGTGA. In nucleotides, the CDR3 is TGTGCCAGCAGCTTAAGTGGGGTTAGCGGTGGCATTCAGTACTTC. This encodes CASSLSGVSGGIQYF.

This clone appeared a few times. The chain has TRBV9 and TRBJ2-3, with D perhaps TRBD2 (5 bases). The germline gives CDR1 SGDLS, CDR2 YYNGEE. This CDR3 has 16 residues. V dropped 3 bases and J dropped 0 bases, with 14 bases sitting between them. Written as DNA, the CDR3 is TGTGCCAGCAGCGCCCGGACGGGATCTAGCACAGATACGCAGTATTTT. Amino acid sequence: CASSARTGSSTDTQYF.

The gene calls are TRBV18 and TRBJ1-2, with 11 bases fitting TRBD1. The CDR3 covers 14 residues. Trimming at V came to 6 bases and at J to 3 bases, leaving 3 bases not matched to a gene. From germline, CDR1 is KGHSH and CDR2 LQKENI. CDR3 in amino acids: CASSWGQGDYGYTF. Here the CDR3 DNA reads TGTGCCAGCTCCTGGGGACAGGGGGACTATGGCTACACCTTC.

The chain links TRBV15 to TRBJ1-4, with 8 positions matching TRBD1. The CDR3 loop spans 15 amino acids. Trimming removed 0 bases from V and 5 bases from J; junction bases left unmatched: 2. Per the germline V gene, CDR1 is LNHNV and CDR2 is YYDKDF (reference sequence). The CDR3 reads CATSREGTGNEKLFF. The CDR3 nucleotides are TGTGCCACCAGCAGAGAAGGGACAGGCAATGAAAAACTGTTTTTT.

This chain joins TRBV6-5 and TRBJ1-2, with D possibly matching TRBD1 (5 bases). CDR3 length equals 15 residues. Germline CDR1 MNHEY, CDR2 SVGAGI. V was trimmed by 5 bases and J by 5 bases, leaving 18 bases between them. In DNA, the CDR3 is TGTGCCAGCAGTCCCGGACATCTAAGCCTATATGGCTACACCTTC. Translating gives CASSPGHLSLYGYTF.

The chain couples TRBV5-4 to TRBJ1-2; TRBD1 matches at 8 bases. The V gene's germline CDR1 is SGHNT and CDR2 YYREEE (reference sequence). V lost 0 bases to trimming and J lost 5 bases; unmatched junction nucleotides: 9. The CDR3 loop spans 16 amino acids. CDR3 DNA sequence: TGTGCCAGCAGCTTGGCCTCAGGGCAGGGGGCTTATGGCTACACCTTC. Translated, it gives CASSLASGQGAYGYTF.

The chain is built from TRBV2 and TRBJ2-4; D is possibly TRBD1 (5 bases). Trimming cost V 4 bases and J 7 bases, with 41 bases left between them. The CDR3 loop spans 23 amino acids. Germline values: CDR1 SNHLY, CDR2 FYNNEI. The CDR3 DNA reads TGTGCCAGCAGTGCAATCCCAGGTCCATATCTCCCCAATATTCCCAGGGCCTATAACATTCAGTACTTC. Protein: CASSAIPGPYLPNIPRAYNIQYF.

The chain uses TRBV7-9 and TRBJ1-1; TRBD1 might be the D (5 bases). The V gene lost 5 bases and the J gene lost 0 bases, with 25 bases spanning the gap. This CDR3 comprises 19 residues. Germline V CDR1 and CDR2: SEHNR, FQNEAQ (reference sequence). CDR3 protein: CASSPWGWSTGALNTEAFF. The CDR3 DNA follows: TGTGCCAGCAGCCCGTGGGGTTGGTCAACAGGAGCTCTGAACACTGAAGCTTTCTTT.

The CDR3 region is CASSFYDGVDEQYF. Here the CDR3 DNA reads TGTGCCAGCAGCTTCTACGACGGAGTGGACGAGCAGTACTTC. The chain combines TRBV5-5 with TRBJ2-7; D ambiguous. The V end lost 2 bases, the J end lost 5 bases, and 14 bases lay between the germline ends. Germline CDR1 SGHKS, CDR2 YYEKEE (reference sequence). The CDR3 spans 14 residues.

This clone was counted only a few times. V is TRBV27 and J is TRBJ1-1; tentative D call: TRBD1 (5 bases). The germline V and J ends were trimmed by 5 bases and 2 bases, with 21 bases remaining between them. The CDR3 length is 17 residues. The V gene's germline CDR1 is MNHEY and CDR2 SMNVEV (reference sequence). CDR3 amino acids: CASSPYGAAGRNTEAFF. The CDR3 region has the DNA TGTGCCAGCAGTCCCTACGGTGCCGCAGGGCGAAACACTGAAGCTTTCTTT.

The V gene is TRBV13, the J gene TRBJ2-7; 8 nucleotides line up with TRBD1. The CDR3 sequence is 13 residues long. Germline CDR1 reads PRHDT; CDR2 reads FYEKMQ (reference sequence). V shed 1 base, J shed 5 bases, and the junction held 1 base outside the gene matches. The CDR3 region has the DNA TGTGCCAGCAGCTTAGAACAGGGGGACGAGCAGTACTTC. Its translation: CASSLEQGDEQYF.

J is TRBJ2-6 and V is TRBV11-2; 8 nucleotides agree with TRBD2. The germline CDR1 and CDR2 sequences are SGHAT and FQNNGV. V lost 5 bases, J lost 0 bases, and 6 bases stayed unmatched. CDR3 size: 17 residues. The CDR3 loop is CASSLPGGSSGANVLTF. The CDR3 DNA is TGTGCCAGCAGCCTACCGGGGGGGAGCTCTGGGGCCAACGTCCTGACTTTC.

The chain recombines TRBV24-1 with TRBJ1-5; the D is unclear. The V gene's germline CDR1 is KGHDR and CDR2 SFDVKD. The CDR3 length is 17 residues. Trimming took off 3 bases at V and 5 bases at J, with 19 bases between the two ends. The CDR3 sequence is CATSDPRGSFGDQPQHF. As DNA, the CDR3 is TGTGCCACCAGTGATCCTCGGGGAAGTTTCGGTGATCAGCCCCAGCATTTT.

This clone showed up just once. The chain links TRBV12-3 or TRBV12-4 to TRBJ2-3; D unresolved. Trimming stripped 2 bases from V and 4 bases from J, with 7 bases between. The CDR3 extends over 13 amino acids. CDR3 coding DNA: TGTGCCAGCAGTTTACCAGCGCCAGATACGCAGTATTTT. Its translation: CASSLPAPDTQYF.

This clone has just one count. The CDR3 reads CASSYLQGRSGYTF. In nucleotides, the CDR3 is TGTGCCAGCAGTTACTTACAGGGGCGGAGTGGCTACACCTTC. The chain has TRBV6-5 and TRBJ1-2, with 7 bases that match TRBD1. CDR1 is MNHEY and CDR2 is SVGAGI in the germline V gene. Germline trimming cut 1 base from V and 7 bases from J; bases unmatched to any gene: 6. The CDR3 covers 14 residues.

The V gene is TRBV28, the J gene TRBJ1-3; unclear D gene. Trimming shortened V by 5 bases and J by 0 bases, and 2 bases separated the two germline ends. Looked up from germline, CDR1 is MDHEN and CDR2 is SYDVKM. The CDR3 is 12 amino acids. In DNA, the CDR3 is TGTGCCAGCAGTCTCTCTGGAAACACCATATATTTT. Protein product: CASSLSGNTIYF.

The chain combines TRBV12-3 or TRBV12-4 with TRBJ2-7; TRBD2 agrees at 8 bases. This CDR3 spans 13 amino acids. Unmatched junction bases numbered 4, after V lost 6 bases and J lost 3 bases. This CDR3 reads CASSLGLVYEQYF. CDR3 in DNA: TGTGCCAGCAGCCTGGGACTAGTCTACGAGCAGTACTTC.

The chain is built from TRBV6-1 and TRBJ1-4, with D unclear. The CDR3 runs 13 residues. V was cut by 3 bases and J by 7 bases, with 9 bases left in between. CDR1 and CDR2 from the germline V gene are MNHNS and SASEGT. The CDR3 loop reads CASSELDGEKLFF. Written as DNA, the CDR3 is TGTGCCAGCAGTGAGCTAGATGGTGAAAAACTGTTTTTT.

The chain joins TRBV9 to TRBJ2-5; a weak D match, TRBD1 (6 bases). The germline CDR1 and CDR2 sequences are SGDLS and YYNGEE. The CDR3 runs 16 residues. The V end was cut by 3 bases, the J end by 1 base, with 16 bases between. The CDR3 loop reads CASSGLPQGPQETQYF. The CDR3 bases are TGTGCCAGCAGCGGACTCCCACAGGGACCCCAAGAGACCCAGTACTTC.

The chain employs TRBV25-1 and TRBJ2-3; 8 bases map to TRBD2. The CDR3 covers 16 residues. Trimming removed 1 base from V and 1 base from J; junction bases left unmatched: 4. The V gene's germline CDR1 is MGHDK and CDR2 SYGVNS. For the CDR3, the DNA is TGTGCCAGCAGTGAATGGAGTAGCGGGGGCACAGATACGCAGTATTTT. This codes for CASSEWSSGGTDTQYF.

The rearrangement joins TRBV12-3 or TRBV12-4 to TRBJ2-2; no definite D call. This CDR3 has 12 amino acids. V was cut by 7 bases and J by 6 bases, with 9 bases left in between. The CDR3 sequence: CASMFVAGELFF. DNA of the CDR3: TGTGCCAGCATGTTCGTCGCCGGGGAGCTGTTTTTT.

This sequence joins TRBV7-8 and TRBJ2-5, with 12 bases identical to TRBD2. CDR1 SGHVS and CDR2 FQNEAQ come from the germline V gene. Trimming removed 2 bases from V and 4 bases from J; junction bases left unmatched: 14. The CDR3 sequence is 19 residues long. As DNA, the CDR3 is TGTGCCAGCAGCTTACCTTTGGCTAGCGGGAGGGCCGTACTAGAGACCCAGTACTTC. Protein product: CASSLPLASGRAVLETQYF.

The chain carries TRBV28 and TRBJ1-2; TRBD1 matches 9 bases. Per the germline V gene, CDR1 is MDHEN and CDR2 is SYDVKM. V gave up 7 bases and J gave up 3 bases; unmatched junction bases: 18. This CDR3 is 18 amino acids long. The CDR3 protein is CASISARDRARGDYGYTF. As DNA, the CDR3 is TGTGCCAGCATATCAGCCCGGGACAGGGCCCGGGGGGACTATGGCTACACCTTC.